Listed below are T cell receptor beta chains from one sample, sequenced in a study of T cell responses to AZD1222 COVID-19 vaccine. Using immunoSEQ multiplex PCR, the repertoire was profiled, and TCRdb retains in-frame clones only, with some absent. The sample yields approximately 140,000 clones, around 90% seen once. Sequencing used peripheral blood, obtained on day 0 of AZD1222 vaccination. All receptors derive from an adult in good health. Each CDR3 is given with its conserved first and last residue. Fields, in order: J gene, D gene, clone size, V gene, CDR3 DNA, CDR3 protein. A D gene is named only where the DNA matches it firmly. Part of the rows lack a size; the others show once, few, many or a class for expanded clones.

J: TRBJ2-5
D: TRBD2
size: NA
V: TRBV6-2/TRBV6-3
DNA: TGTGCCAGCAGCCGGACTAGCGGGAGTGAGACCCAGTACTTC
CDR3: CASSRTSGSETQYF

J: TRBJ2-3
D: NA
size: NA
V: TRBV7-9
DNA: TGTGCCAGCAGCTTAGACGGGAGCGCAGATACGCAGTATTTT
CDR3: CASSLDGSADTQYF

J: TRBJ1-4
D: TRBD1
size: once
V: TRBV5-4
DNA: TGTGCCAGCAGCTTGGCAGGGGGCAGAAATGAAAAACTGTTTTTT
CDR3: CASSLAGGRNEKLFF

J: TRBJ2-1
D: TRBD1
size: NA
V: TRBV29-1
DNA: TGCAGCCTTTATCGGACAGGGGCCATCGGCGAGCAGTTCTTC
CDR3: CSLYRTGAIGEQFF

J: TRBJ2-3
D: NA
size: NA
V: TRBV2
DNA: TGTGCCAGCAGGGGGGCCTCGAGGGATACGCAGTATTTT
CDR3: CASRGASRDTQYF

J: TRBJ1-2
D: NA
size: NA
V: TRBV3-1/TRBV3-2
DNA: TGTGCCAGCAGTATCCGGGACGGACTTTATGGCTACACCTTC
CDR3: CASSIRDGLYGYTF

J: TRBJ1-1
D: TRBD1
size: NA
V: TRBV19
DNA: TGTGCCAGTAGTTTCGACAGGGTCGGCACTGAAGCTTTCTTT
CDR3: CASSFDRVGTEAFF

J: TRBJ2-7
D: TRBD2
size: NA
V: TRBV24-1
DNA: TGTGCCACCAGTGATTCGGGACTAGCGTTGGACGAGCAGTACTTC
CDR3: CATSDSGLALDEQYF

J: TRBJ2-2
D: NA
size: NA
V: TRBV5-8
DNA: TGTGCCAGCAGCCTCGACATCGTGGCCGGGGAGCTGTTTTTT
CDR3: CASSLDIVAGELFF

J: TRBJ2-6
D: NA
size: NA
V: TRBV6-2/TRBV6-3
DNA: TGTGCCAGCAGCTTAATGCCGTTCTCTGGGGCCAACGTCCTGACTTTC
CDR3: CASSLMPFSGANVLTF

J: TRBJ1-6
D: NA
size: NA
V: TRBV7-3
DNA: TGTGCCAGCAGCCTCTACGGGGGAGGGGATAATTCACCCCTCCACTTT
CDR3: CASSLYGGGDNSPLHF

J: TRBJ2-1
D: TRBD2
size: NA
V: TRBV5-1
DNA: TGCGCCAGCACCTCCCGGCCAGCGGGAGTTGACAATGAGCAGTTCTTC
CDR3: CASTSRPAGVDNEQFF

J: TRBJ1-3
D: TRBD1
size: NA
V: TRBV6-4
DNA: TGTGCCAGCAGTCTCCGGGACAGGGGATCTGGAAACACCATATATTTT
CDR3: CASSLRDRGSGNTIYF

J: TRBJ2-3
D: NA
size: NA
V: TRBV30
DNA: TGTGCCTGGAATAGATTTGGGGGCACAGATACGCAGTATTTT
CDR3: CAWNRFGGTDTQYF

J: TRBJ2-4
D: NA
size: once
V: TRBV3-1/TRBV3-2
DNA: TGTGCCAGCACCCCCTCCGTTGGGACTGCTATAGCCAAAAACATTCAGTACTTC
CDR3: CASTPSVGTAIAKNIQYF

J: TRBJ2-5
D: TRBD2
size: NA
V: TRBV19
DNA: TGTGCCAGTAGTATCGGGACTAGCCTTTCAGAGACCCAGTACTTC
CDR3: CASSIGTSLSETQYF

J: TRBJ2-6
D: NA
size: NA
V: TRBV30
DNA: TGTGCCTGGAGTGTAGTAACAGTCCCCTCTATATCTGGGGCCAACGTCCTGACTTTC
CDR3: CAWSVVTVPSISGANVLTF

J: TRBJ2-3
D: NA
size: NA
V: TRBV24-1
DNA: TGTGCCACCAGTGCTTACCCAGATACGCAGTATTTT
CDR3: CATSAYPDTQYF

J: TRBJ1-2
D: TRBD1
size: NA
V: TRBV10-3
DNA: TGTGCCATCACGGACAGGGGGAATGGCTACACCTTC
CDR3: CAITDRGNGYTF

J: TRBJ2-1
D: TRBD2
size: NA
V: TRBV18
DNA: TGTGCCAGCTCACCACCCGGAGCGGGAGGTCACAATGAGCAGTTCTTC
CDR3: CASSPPGAGGHNEQFF

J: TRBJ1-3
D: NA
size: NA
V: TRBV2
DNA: TGTGCCAGCAGTGTTTCCAGGGTTGGAAACACCATATATTTT
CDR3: CASSVSRVGNTIYF

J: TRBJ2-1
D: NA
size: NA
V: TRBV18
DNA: TGTGCCAGCTCACCAGTTGGATTTTCCCCAGAGCAGTTCTTC
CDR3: CASSPVGFSPEQFF

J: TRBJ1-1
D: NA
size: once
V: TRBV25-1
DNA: TGTGCCAGCAGTGACCCCCAAGCAGGGGCGAGCACTGAAGCTTTCTTT
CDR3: CASSDPQAGASTEAFF

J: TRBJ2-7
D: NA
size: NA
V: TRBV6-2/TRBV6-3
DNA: TGTGCCAGCAGCGACCCGTTGGGACCTACTTACGAGCAGTACTTC
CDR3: CASSDPLGPTYEQYF

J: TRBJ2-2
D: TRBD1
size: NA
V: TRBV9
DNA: TGTGCCAGCAGACCCGAACGGGACAGGGGGTCCACCGGGGAGCTGTTTTTT
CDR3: CASRPERDRGSTGELFF

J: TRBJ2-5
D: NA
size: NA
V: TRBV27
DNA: TGTGCCAGCAGTTTTATGGGGCTAGAGGGAGAGACCCAGTACTTC
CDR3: CASSFMGLEGETQYF

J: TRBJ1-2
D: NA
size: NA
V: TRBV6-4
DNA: TGTGCCAGCAGTGACTCCGGGGACCCCCATGGCTACACCTTC
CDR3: CASSDSGDPHGYTF

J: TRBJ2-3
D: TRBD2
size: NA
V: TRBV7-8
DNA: TGTGCCAGCACCCTGACTAGCGGGGGCCCCACAGATACGCAGTATTTT
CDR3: CASTLTSGGPTDTQYF

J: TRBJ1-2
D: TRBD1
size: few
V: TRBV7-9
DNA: TGTGCCAGCAGCCCCACCCGGGACAGGGGAATGAGGAGCTATGGCTACACCTTC
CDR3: CASSPTRDRGMRSYGYTF

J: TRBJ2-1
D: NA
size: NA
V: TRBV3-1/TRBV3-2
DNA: TGTGCCAGCAGACTTGAGGGCGGAAACTCCTACAATGAGCAGTTCTTC
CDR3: CASRLEGGNSYNEQFF

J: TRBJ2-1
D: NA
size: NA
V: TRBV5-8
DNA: TGTGCCAGCATAGGAAGGAGCTCCTACAATGAGCAGTTCTTC
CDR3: CASIGRSSYNEQFF

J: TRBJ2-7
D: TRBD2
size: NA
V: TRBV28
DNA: TGTGCCAGCAGTCTGGGCACTAGCGACCTCCTATCCTACGAGCAGTACTTC
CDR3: CASSLGTSDLLSYEQYF